This T cell receptor beta chain is from a study of OX40 agonist ivuxolimab in advanced cancers. CDR1 and CDR2 from the germline V gene are MNHEY and SMNVEV (reference sequence). The V and J ends lost 3 bases and 1 base respectively, with 7 bases between them. CDR3 length: 14 residues. The assay was immunoSEQ multiplex PCR, and TCRdb's table has in-frame clones only and misses some. The sample includes 55,000 to 65,000 clones, about 89% seen only once; the top ten take 18%. Broader study findings: CD4+ T cells averaged fewer expanded clones than CD8+ T cells.

In regard to this clone: No antigen is known for it.

This receptor was taken from an adult with an advanced solid tumor such as melanoma, head and neck, liver or kidney cancer. The rearrangement joins TRBV27 to TRBJ1-5, with D unclear. The sample in question was CD4+ or CD8+ T cells sorted from blood, obtained in a trial of the OX40 agonist ivuxolimab. Here the CDR3 DNA reads TGTGCCAGCAGTTTTCTAGGGAGCAATCAGCCCCAGCATTTT. Translating it yields CASSFLGSNQPQHF.